A single sample gave rise to the 5 T cell receptor beta chains below, sequenced in a study of metastatic and nonmetastatic thyroid tumors. Among the patients, none had received any treatment before thyroid surgery. Using MiXCR, TCRdb reanalyzed the PCR reads. The data show approximately 14,000 clones, over 25% seen once. The sequencing input was tumor tissue. The receptors shown here come from a male donor with papillary thyroid cancer or a benign thyroid nodule (not recorded which). Some clones in this sample may be carry-over from other donors' samples.

The sample holds many counts of this clone. The rearrangement links TRBV9 to TRBJ2-7, with 12 nucleotides matching TRBD2. The CDR3 length is 20 residues. V shed 3 bases and J 1 base; nucleotides not matched to a gene: 17. Looked up from germline, CDR1 is SGDLS and CDR2 is YYNGEE. CDR3 sequence (DNA): TGTGCCAGCAGCGCCAGGCCGGGACTAGCGGGCCCGCTACCTTCCTACGAGCAGTACTTC. Translation gives CASSARPGLAGPLPSYEQYF. Variable domain in full (rest from reference TRBV9 and TRBJ2-7): DSGVTQTPKHLITATGQRVTLRCSPRSGDLSVYWYQQSLDQGLQFLIQYYNGEERAKGNILERFSAQQFPDLHSELNLSSLELGDSALYFCASSARPGLAGPLPSYEQYFGPGTRLTVT.

This clone was observed many times. V usage is TRBV9 and J usage is TRBJ1-4; D gene unclear. CDR1 is SGDLS and CDR2 is YYNGEE in the germline V gene. Trimming shortened V by 1 base and J by 8 bases, and 15 bases separated the two germline ends. The CDR3 is made up of 15 amino acids. For the CDR3, the DNA is TGTGCCAGCAGCGTAACCGCGGGCCCCGGAGAAAAACTGTTTTTT. This encodes CASSVTAGPGEKLFF.

This clone was seen repeatedly, ten times or more. Germline is not matched at one junction end, which may reflect a read error. V gene TRBV5-1 combines with J gene TRBJ1-5; 9 bases match TRBD1. CDR3 length: 15 residues. The germline V gene has CDR1 SGHRS and CDR2 YFSETQ. The chain's CDR3 is CASSIGTGSNQLQHF. The CDR3, as DNA: TGCGCCAGCAGCATAGGGACAGGGAGCAATCAGCTCCAGCATTTT.

This clone was observed a handful of times. The CDR3 is CSVVAAYYTDTQYF. The DNA of the CDR3 is TGCAGCGTTGTGGCGGCATACTACACAGATACGCAGTATTTT. This chain connects TRBV29-1 to TRBJ2-3, with D unresolved. The CDR3 is 14 amino acids. The ends were cut back, 4 bases at V and 2 bases at J, with 13 bases in the middle. CDR1 and CDR2 (germline): SQVTM, ANQGSEA.

The chain is built from TRBV5-4 and TRBJ2-1; TRBD2 matches 8 bases. In germline, CDR1 is SGHNT, CDR2 YYREEE (reference sequence). This CDR3 region has 14 residues. V lost 3 bases, J lost 8 bases, and 7 bases stayed unmatched. CDR3 coding DNA: TGTGCCAGCAGCTCGCGGACTAGCATCGATGAGCAGTTCTTC. Protein sequence: CASSSRTSIDEQFF.